Presented here are 20 T cell receptor beta chains from one specimen sequenced in a study of technical replicates of blood from a handful of donors. Produced via immunoSEQ multiplex PCR; TCRdb's table is partial and in-frame only. The sample carries 60,000 to 90,000 clones, around 97% recorded once. The sample taken for sequencing was T cells isolated from PBMCs. These receptors were collected from a human donor in good health.

The chain joins TRBV7-9 to TRBJ2-3, with 9 nucleotides matching TRBD2. With V trimmed by 8 bases and J by 4 bases, 7 bases remained unmatched. Germline assignment: CDR1 SEHNR and CDR2 FQNEAQ (reference sequence). The length of the CDR3 is 14 residues. The CDR3 DNA sequence: TGTGCCAGCGGGGTAGCGGGAGCGCCAGATACGCAGTATTTT. This encodes CASGVAGAPDTQYF.

The gene calls are TRBV5-4 and TRBJ2-1; 10 nucleotides line up with TRBD2. Looked up from germline, CDR1 is SGHNT and CDR2 is YYREEE (reference sequence). V dropped 3 bases and J dropped 0; count of bases not matched to a gene: 0. The CDR3 runs to 15 residues. As DNA, the CDR3 is TGTGCCAGCAGCTCTAGCGGGGGCTCCTACAATGAGCAGTTCTTC. Its protein product is CASSSSGGSYNEQFF.

The chain links TRBV11-3 to TRBJ1-4, with a weak D call TRBD1 (5 bases). Germline lookup yields CDR1 SGHNT and CDR2 YENEEA. The ends were cut back, 5 bases at V and 10 bases at J, with 11 bases in the middle. The CDR3 is made up of 12 amino acids. CDR3 DNA: TGTGCCAGCAGCAGAGGCACAGGAAAACTGTTTTTT. The encoded protein is CASSRGTGKLFF.

The genes are TRBV10-2 and TRBJ2-1, with 13 positions matching TRBD2. Trimming took 2 bases from V and 7 from J; bases not matched to a gene: 5. Germline V gene lookup returns CDR1 WSHSY and CDR2 SAAADI. The CDR3 spans 16 residues. Here the CDR3 DNA reads TGCGCCAGCAGTGAGACCGGGACTAGCGGGATAAATGAGCAGTTCTTC. Translating gives CASSETGTSGINEQFF.

This sequence joins TRBV4-1 and TRBJ1-2; 9 bases fit TRBD1. Germline V lookup: CDR1 MGHRA, CDR2 YSYEKL. V shed 4 bases, J shed 1 base, and the junction held 4 bases outside the gene matches. The CDR3 length is 15 residues. The CDR3 spells CASSPGTGLNYGYTF. CDR3 nucleotides: TGCGCCAGCAGCCCCGGGACAGGGCTTAACTATGGCTACACCTTC.

This rearrangement joins TRBV4-1 to TRBJ1-1; D is possibly TRBD1 (6 bases). V lost 4 bases to trimming and J lost 3 bases, with 12 bases between them. The CDR3 sequence is 14 residues long. The germline V gene has CDR1 MGHRA and CDR2 YSYEKL. The CDR3 DNA sequence: TGCGCCAGCAGCCTATACAGGGCTGACACTGAAGCTTTCTTT. Amino acid sequence: CASSLYRADTEAFF.

The chain links TRBV10-3 to TRBJ1-2; D unclear. V was clipped by 0 bases and J by 7 bases, with 9 bases between them. The CDR3 spans 13 residues. CDR1 and CDR2 from the germline V gene are ENHRY and SYGVKD. CDR3: CAISESAEAGYTF. CDR3 DNA sequence: TGTGCCATCAGTGAGTCGGCAGAGGCTGGCTACACCTTC.

This chain joins TRBV5-4 and TRBJ1-2; the match to TRBD1 covers 9 bases. The CDR3 loop spans 13 amino acids. CDR1 and CDR2 (germline): SGHNT, YYREEE (reference sequence). V shed 6 bases, J shed 6 bases, and the junction held 6 bases outside the gene matches. This CDR3 is CASIVQGAHGYTF. CDR3 nucleotides: TGTGCCAGCATTGTACAGGGGGCGCATGGCTACACCTTC.

The chain couples TRBV11-2 to TRBJ2-4; unclear D gene. V lost 0 bases to trimming and J lost 0 bases, with 6 bases between them. The CDR3 length is 15 residues. Germline-derived CDR1 and CDR2 are SGHAT and FQNNGV. The CDR3 protein is CASSLDRLAKNIQYF. In nucleotides, the CDR3 is TGTGCCAGCAGCTTAGATCGTCTAGCCAAAAACATTCAGTACTTC.

V gene TRBV5-1 combines with J gene TRBJ1-2; possibly TRBD1 for D (5 bases). The CDR3 is 14 residues long. V was trimmed by 0 bases and J by 2 bases, leaving 8 bases between them. Germline V gives CDR1 SGHRS, CDR2 YFSETQ. The CDR3 region is CASSLGRGNYGYTF. CDR3 DNA sequence: TGCGCCAGCAGCTTGGGGCGGGGGAACTATGGCTACACCTTC.

The gene calls are TRBV2 and TRBJ2-7, with 7 bases that match TRBD2. The V and J ends lost 4 bases and 2 bases, in that order; junction bases with no gene match: 8. Germline assignment: CDR1 SNHLY and CDR2 FYNNEI. The CDR3 contains 15 residues. CDR3 amino acids: CASSGTGTTAYEQYF. CDR3 nucleotides: TGTGCCAGCAGTGGAACCGGGACTACAGCCTACGAGCAGTACTTC.

The V call is TRBV29-1, the J call TRBJ2-7; TRBD2 agrees at 7 bases. Germline trimming cut 4 bases from V and 6 bases from J; bases unmatched to any gene: 9. The CDR3 contains 13 residues. Germline V gene sequence: CDR1 SQVTM, CDR2 ANQGSEA. CDR3 loop: CSVVLRESGEQYF. Written as DNA, the CDR3 is TGCAGCGTTGTCTTGCGGGAGTCGGGCGAGCAGTACTTC.

This clone was seen only once. The rearrangement uses TRBV4-1 and TRBJ1-1; no reliable D call. This CDR3 contains 14 residues. Per the germline V gene, CDR1 is MGHRA and CDR2 is YSYEKL. Trimming stripped 0 bases from V and 7 bases from J, with 12 bases between. This CDR3 reads CASSQDGGSVEAFF. The CDR3 DNA sequence: TGCGCCAGCAGCCAAGACGGAGGGTCTGTTGAAGCTTTCTTT.

This clone has just a few counts. The rearrangement links TRBV25-1 to TRBJ2-1; D unclear. Per the germline V gene, CDR1 is MGHDK and CDR2 is SYGVNS. Trimming removed 3 bases from V and 6 bases from J, with 12 bases in between. This CDR3 comprises 14 residues. CDR3 in amino acids: CASSDLSGANEQFF. In DNA form, the CDR3 reads TGTGCCAGCAGTGACCTCTCAGGTGCCAATGAGCAGTTCTTC.

This chain connects TRBV7-7 to TRBJ2-2; D might be TRBD2 (6 bases). V was pared by 2 bases and J by 5 bases, with 9 bases between. The germline gives CDR1 SSHAT, CDR2 FNYEAQ (reference sequence). The CDR3 has 14 amino acids. CDR3 sequence reads: CASSLIGGTGELFF. DNA for the CDR3: TGTGCCAGCAGCTTAATCGGGGGAACCGGGGAGCTGTTTTTT.

The chain joins TRBV28 to TRBJ1-2; D remains ambiguous. Germline V CDR1 and CDR2: MDHEN, SYDVKM. Between the trimmed V and J ends, which lost 3 bases and 7 bases, there was a span of 12 bases. CDR3 length equals 13 residues. The DNA of the CDR3 is TGTGCCAGCAGTTTTGGGGAGGGTCGTGGCTACACCTTC. Protein product: CASSFGEGRGYTF.

This clone was observed a single time. This chain links TRBV19 with TRBJ1-1, with 8 bases that match TRBD1. Germline V gene sequence: CDR1 LNHDA, CDR2 SQIVND (reference sequence). V gave up 6 bases and J gave up 1 base; unmatched junction bases: 4. There are 14 residues in the CDR3. The CDR3 region has the DNA TGTGCCAGTAGCCGGACAGGGCCGAACACTGAAGCTTTCTTT. This gives the protein CASSRTGPNTEAFF. The variable domain in full, completed from reference TRBV19 and TRBJ1-1, reads DGGITQSPKYLFRKEGQNVTLSCEQNLNHDAMYWYRQDPGQGLRLIYYSQIVNDFQKGDIAEGYSVSREKKESFPLTVTSAQKNPTAFYLCASSRTGPNTEAFFGQGTRLTVV.

The chain has TRBV5-4 and TRBJ2-7; 7 bases agree with TRBD1. V lost 5 bases to trimming and J lost 3 bases; unmatched junction nucleotides: 8. Germline CDR1 is SGHNT and CDR2 is YYREEE (reference sequence). The CDR3 consists of 14 residues. CDR3 nucleotides: TGTGCCAGCAGGGATCGGGGACAGAACTACGAGCAGTACTTC. Its translation: CASRDRGQNYEQYF.

This CDR3 reads CASSSQGASSPLHF. In nucleotides, the CDR3 is TGTGCCAGCAGCTCACAGGGTGCCTCTTCCCCCCTCCACTTT. V and J are TRBV5-4 and TRBJ1-6; tentative D call: TRBD1 (6 bases). This CDR3 comprises 14 residues. In germline, CDR1 is SGHNT, CDR2 YYREEE (reference sequence). The germline V and J ends were trimmed by 3 bases and 13 bases, with 17 bases remaining between them.

This clone was recorded once. The chain couples TRBV5-1 to TRBJ1-1, with D uncertain. Per the germline V gene, CDR1 is SGHRS and CDR2 is YFSETQ. The V end lost 4 bases, the J end lost 11 bases, and 21 bases lay between the germline ends. The CDR3 covers 14 residues. The CDR3 region is CASSPRANPTVAFF. The CDR3, as DNA: TGCGCCAGCAGCCCGAGGGCCAACCCTACCGTCGCTTTCTTT.